The 21 T cell receptor beta chains given below trace back to one sample, sequenced in a study of T cell responses to AZD1222 COVID-19 vaccine. Method: immunoSEQ multiplex PCR; TCRdb's copy keeps in-frame clones and lacks some. The sample lists some 280,000 clones, around 93% seen once, with roughly 0.6% in the top ten. Source: peripheral blood, taken 28 days after the second AZD1222 dose. The receptors derive from an adult who received the AZD1222 COVID-19 vaccine.

The chain recombines TRBV5-1 with TRBJ2-1, with 11 bases fitting TRBD2. Germline CDR1 SGHRS, CDR2 YFSETQ. V was clipped by 4 bases and J by 10 bases; unmatched bases: 10. The CDR3 length is 15 residues. The CDR3 reads CASSPGTSGAGEQFF. In nucleotides, the CDR3 is TGCGCCAGCAGCCCGGGGACTAGCGGAGCTGGGGAGCAGTTCTTC. The variable domain in full, completed from reference TRBV5-1 and TRBJ2-1, reads KAGVTQTPRYLIKTRGQQVTLSCSPISGHRSVSWYQQTPGQGLQFLFEYFSETQRNKGNFPGRFSGRQFSNSRSEMNVSTLELGDSALYLCASSPGTSGAGEQFFGPGTRLTVL.

This chain uses TRBV12-3 or TRBV12-4 with TRBJ1-2, with TRBD1 identical over 7 bases. The CDR3 runs to 13 residues. After removal of 4 bases from V and 3 bases from J, the junction contained 2 bases not matched to a gene. The CDR3 sequence: CASSSQGYYGYTF. The CDR3, as DNA: TGTGCCAGCAGTTCACAGGGGTACTATGGCTACACCTTC.

J is TRBJ2-1 and V is TRBV3-1 (or the pseudogene TRBV3-2), with 13 bases that match TRBD2. This CDR3 region has 22 residues. Germline V gene sequence: CDR1 LGHDT, CDR2 YNNKEL (reference sequence). The trim removed 3 bases at V and 7 bases at J, leaving 24 bases unmatched. The CDR3 protein is CASSHSPPRLAGGGRVRNEQFF. The CDR3 DNA follows: TGTGCCAGCAGCCATTCCCCTCCTCGACTAGCGGGAGGAGGGCGGGTAAGGAATGAGCAGTTCTTC.

This clone was detected once. The CDR3 DNA sequence: TGTGCCAGCAGCAAAGAAGGCAGAGAGTACGAGCAGTACTTC. This codes for CASSKEGREYEQYF. The chain joins TRBV21-1 to TRBJ2-7. TRBV21-1 is annotated as a pseudogene. The CDR3 covers 14 residues.

The chain recombines TRBV19 with TRBJ2-1; weak D call: TRBD2 (6 bases). CDR3 length: 14 residues. V gave up 5 bases and J gave up 5 bases, with 13 bases separating them. Germline CDR1 is LNHDA and CDR2 is SQIVND (reference sequence). As DNA, the CDR3 is TGTGCCAGTAGTTCCGGGACTTTAGACAATGAGCAGTTCTTC. Amino acid sequence: CASSSGTLDNEQFF.

This clone showed up just once. The V call is TRBV7-6, the J call TRBJ2-1; no clear D gene. Trimming removed 3 bases from V and 0 bases from J, with 9 bases in between. The CDR3 runs to 15 residues. The germline V gene has CDR1 SGHVS and CDR2 FNYEAQ. CDR3 amino acids: CASSLDQPSYNEQFF. The CDR3 DNA is TGTGCCAGCAGCTTGGACCAACCCTCCTACAATGAGCAGTTCTTC.

The V and J genes are TRBV5-4 and TRBJ1-1, with D unclear. The V gene's germline CDR1 is SGHNT and CDR2 YYREEE (reference sequence). This CDR3 spans 14 amino acids. With 4 bases removed from V and 4 bases from J, the gap between germline ends came to 14 bases. Here the CDR3 reads CASSTLRNTTEAFF. CDR3 coding DNA: TGTGCCAGCAGCACCCTGCGGAACACCACTGAAGCTTTCTTT. Filled out from reference TRBV5-4 and TRBJ1-1, the complete variable domain reads ETGVTQSPTHLIKTRGQQVTLRCSSQSGHNTVSWYQQALGQGPQFIFQYYREEENGRGNFPPRFSGLQFPNYSSELNVNALELDDSALYLCASSTLRNTTEAFFGQGTRLTVV.

The chain uses TRBV19 and TRBJ1-5; D uncertain. The CDR3 sequence is 15 residues long. V lost 5 bases, J lost 4 bases, and 15 bases lay in between. From germline, CDR1 is LNHDA and CDR2 SQIVND (reference sequence). Here the CDR3 reads CASSLAQTWNQPQHF. In DNA, the CDR3 is TGTGCCAGTAGTCTGGCCCAAACCTGGAATCAGCCCCAGCATTTT.

The chain carries TRBV12-5 and TRBJ2-1, with D perhaps matching TRBD2 (6 bases). The V gene's germline CDR1 is LGHNT and CDR2 FRNRAP. V was pared by 5 bases and J by 0 bases, with 14 bases between. This CDR3 spans 16 amino acids. DNA for the CDR3: TGTGCTAGTGGTCTTTCTAGCGAGCACTCCTACAATGAGCAGTTCTTC. It encodes CASGLSSEHSYNEQFF.

This chain connects TRBV4-2 to TRBJ2-7; possibly TRBD1 for D (6 bases). The CDR3 has 15 amino acids. CDR1 LGHNA and CDR2 YNFKEQ come from the germline V gene. V lost 0 bases and J lost 0, with 9 bases in between. CDR3 amino acids: CASSQDQGISYEQYF. CDR3 DNA sequence: TGTGCCAGCAGCCAAGATCAGGGGATCTCCTACGAGCAGTACTTC.

The J gene is TRBJ1-5, the V gene TRBV19; D is unresolved. The V gene's germline CDR1 is LNHDA and CDR2 SQIVND (reference sequence). CDR3 length: 13 residues. V was clipped by 4 bases and J by 4 bases, with 8 bases between them. DNA of the CDR3: TGTGCCAGTAGTAAGGTTTGGAATCAGCCCCAGCATTTT. It translates to CASSKVWNQPQHF.

This chain links TRBV28 with TRBJ2-7; TRBD1 or TRBD2 may be the D gene (5 bases each). Trimming took 7 bases from V and 3 from J, leaving 13 bases between them. Germline lookup yields CDR1 MDHEN and CDR2 SYDVKM. CDR3 length equals 13 residues. CDR3 sequence reads: CASTPGDLYEQYF. DNA of the CDR3: TGTGCCAGCACCCCCGGGGACCTCTACGAGCAGTACTTC. Drawing the rest from reference TRBV28 and TRBJ2-7, the complete variable domain is DVKVTQSSRYLVKRTGEKVFLECVQDMDHENMFWYRQDPGLGLRLIYFSYDVKMKEKGDIPEGYSVSREKKERFSLILESASTNQTSMYLCASTPGDLYEQYFGPGTRLTVT.

The genes are TRBV28 and TRBJ1-6; D is ambiguous. CDR1 and CDR2 from the germline V gene are MDHEN and SYDVKM. The CDR3 runs 14 residues. Trimming pared 2 bases from V and 7 bases from J, leaving 9 bases between. The CDR3, as DNA: TGTGCCAGCAGTTTAGCCCCTTCGAATTCACCCCTCCACTTT. This translates into CASSLAPSNSPLHF.

The rearrangement uses TRBV11-2 and TRBJ1-6, with 8 bases lining up with TRBD1. The CDR3 is 17 amino acids. Germline CDR1 SGHAT, CDR2 FQNNGV. V trimming: 5 bases; J trimming: 1 base; junction bases outside the gene matches: 7. CDR3 coding DNA: TGTGCCAGCAGCACCCGGACAGGGCCGTCCTATAATTCACCCCTCCACTTT. Its protein is CASSTRTGPSYNSPLHF.

The chain employs TRBV5-1 and TRBJ2-1, with D possibly being TRBD1 (6 bases). Trimming shortened V by 7 bases and J by 0 bases, and 14 bases separated the two germline ends. The CDR3 length is 15 residues. Germline V gene data show CDR1 as SGHRS and CDR2 as YFSETQ. CDR3 bases: TGCGCCAGCGGACAAACAGGGAGCTCCTACAATGAGCAGTTCTTC. It specifies CASGQTGSSYNEQFF.

The chain carries TRBV7-8 and TRBJ2-7; D gene unclear. The CDR3 is made up of 16 amino acids. Germline V lookup: CDR1 SGHVS, CDR2 FQNEAQ. The ends were cut back, 5 bases at V and 1 base at J, with 18 bases in the middle. The CDR3 DNA is TGTGCCAGCAGCCCCTGGGGTCTGGCGCGATCCTACGAGCAGTACTTC. Translation gives CASSPWGLARSYEQYF.

The rearrangement links TRBV4-1 to TRBJ2-1; TRBD2 matches 7 bases. Trimming took 4 bases from V and 8 from J; bases not matched to a gene: 11. CDR1 MGHRA and CDR2 YSYEKL come from the germline V gene. CDR3 size: 15 residues. The CDR3 is CASSRGTSASDEQFF. In nucleotides, the CDR3 is TGCGCCAGCAGCCGAGGTACTAGCGCCAGTGATGAGCAGTTCTTC.

The chain joins TRBV27 to TRBJ2-7, with TRBD2 identical over 10 bases. V shed 2 bases and J 3 bases; nucleotides not matched to a gene: 7. The CDR3 contains 16 residues. From germline, CDR1 is MNHEY and CDR2 SMNVEV (reference sequence). This CDR3 reads CASSLVGASGSYEQYF. The CDR3 DNA reads TGTGCCAGCAGTTTAGTTGGTGCTAGCGGGAGCTACGAGCAGTACTTC.

The CDR3 reads CASKVNERRNEQFF. DNA for the CDR3: TGTGCCAGCAAGGTCAATGAACGGCGCAATGAGCAGTTCTTC. The chain has TRBV2 and TRBJ2-1; no firm D call. V was clipped by 7 bases and J by 6 bases, with 16 bases between them. Germline lookup yields CDR1 SNHLY and CDR2 FYNNEI. This CDR3 spans 14 amino acids.

This clone appeared a single time. Other DNA sequences in this specimen translate into the identical CDR3. The chain uses TRBV7-8 and TRBJ2-3; no definite D call. The ends were cut back, 5 bases at V and 2 bases at J, with 2 bases in the middle. The CDR3 covers 11 residues. Germline V gene lookup returns CDR1 SGHVS and CDR2 FQNEAQ. CDR3 amino acids: CASSLTDTQYF. The CDR3 nucleotides read TGTGCCAGCAGCCTCACAGATACGCAGTATTTT. The full variable domain, rest sourced from reference TRBV7-8 and TRBJ2-3, is GAGVSQSPRYKVAKRGQDVALRCDPISGHVSLFWYQQALGQGPEFLTYFQNEAQLDKSGLPSDRFFAERPEGSVSTLKIQRTQQEDSAVYLCASSLTDTQYFGPGTRLTVL.

V is TRBV14 and J is TRBJ2-7, with TRBD2 identical over 8 bases. Looked up from germline, CDR1 is SGHDN and CDR2 is FVKESK. V trimming: 4 bases; J trimming: 2 bases; junction bases outside the gene matches: 10. The CDR3 has 16 residues. In DNA form, the CDR3 reads TGTGCCAGCAGCCCACAACGCTGGCGGGGGGCCTACGAGCAGTACTTC. Translation gives CASSPQRWRGAYEQYF.